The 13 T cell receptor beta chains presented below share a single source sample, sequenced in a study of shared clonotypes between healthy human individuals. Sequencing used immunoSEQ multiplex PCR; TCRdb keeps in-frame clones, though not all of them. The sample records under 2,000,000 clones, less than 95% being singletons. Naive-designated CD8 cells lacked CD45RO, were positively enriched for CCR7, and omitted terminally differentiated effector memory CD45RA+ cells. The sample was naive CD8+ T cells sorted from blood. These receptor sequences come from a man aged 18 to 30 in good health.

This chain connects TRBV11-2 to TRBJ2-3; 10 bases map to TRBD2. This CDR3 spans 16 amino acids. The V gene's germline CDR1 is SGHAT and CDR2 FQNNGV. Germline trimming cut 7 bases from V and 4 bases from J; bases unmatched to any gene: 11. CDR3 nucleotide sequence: TGTGCCAGCACCCCATGGGCTAGCGGGAGCCCAGATACGCAGTATTTT. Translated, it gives CASTPWASGSPDTQYF.

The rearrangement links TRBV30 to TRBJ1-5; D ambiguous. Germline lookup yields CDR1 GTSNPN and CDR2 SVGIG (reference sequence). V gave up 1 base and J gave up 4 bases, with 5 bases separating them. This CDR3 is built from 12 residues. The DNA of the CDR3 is TGTGCCTGGAGTGAAGTAAATCAGCCCCAGCATTTT. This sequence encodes CAWSEVNQPQHF. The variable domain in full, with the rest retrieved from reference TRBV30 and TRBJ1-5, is SQTIHQWPATLVQPVGSPLSLECTVEGTSNPNLYWYRQAAGRGLQLLFYSVGIGQISSEVPQNLSASRPQDRQFILSSKKLLLSDSGFYLCAWSEVNQPQHFGDGTRLSIL.

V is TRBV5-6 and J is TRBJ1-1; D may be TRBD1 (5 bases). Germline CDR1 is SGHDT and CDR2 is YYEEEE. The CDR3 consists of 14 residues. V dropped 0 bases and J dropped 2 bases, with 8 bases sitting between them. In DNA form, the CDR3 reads TGTGCCAGCAGCTTGGGGACAACAAACACTGAAGCTTTCTTT. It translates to CASSLGTTNTEAFF.

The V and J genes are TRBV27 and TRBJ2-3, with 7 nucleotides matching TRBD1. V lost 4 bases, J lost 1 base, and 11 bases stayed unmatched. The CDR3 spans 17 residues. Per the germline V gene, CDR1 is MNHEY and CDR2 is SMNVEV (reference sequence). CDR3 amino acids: CASSSPSRTGGTDTQYF. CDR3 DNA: TGTGCCAGCAGTTCCCCGTCACGAACAGGGGGCACAGATACGCAGTATTTT.

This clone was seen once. The CDR3: CASSQSGPPGEQYF. For the CDR3, the DNA is TGTGCCAGCAGTCAATCGGGACCCCCAGGGGAGCAGTACTTC. This chain joins TRBV6-5 and TRBJ2-7; D possibly matches TRBD1 or TRBD2 (5 bases each). The V end was cut by 5 bases, the J end by 7 bases, with 18 bases between. Germline V CDR1 and CDR2: MNHEY, SVGAGI. The CDR3 is made up of 14 amino acids.

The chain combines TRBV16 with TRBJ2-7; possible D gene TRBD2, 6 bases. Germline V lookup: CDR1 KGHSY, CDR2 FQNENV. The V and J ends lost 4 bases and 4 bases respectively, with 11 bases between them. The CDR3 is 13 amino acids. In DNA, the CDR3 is TGTGCCAGCAGCCCGAACGGGGGTTACGAGCAGTACTTC. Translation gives CASSPNGGYEQYF.

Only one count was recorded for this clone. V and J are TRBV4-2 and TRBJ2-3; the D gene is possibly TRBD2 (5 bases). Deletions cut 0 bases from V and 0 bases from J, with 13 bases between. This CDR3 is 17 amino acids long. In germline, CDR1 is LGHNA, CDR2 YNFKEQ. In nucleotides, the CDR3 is TGTGCCAGCAGCCAAGAGGAGGAGAGCTTCAGCACAGATACGCAGTATTTT. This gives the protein CASSQEEESFSTDTQYF.

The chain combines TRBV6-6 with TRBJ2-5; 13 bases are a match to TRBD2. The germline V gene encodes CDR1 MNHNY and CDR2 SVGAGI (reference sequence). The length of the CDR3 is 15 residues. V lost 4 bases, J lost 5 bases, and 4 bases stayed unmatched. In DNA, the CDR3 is TGTGCCAGCAGTTCGACTAGCGGGGGGCGGGAGACCCAGTACTTC. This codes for CASSSTSGGRETQYF.

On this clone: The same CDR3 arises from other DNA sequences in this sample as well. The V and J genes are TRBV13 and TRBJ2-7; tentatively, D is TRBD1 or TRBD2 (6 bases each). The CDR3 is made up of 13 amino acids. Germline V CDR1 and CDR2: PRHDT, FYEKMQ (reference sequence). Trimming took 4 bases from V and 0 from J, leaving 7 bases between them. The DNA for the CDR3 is TGTGCCAGCAGCTCGGGGGCCTCCTACGAGCAGTACTTC. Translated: CASSSGASYEQYF.

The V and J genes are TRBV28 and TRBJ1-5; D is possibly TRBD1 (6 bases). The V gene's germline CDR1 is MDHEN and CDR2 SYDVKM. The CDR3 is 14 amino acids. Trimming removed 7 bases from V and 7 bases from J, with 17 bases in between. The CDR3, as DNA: TGTGCCAGCACTCGAGCGGGGGGCTCCCAGCCCCAGCATTTT. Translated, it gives CASTRAGGSQPQHF.

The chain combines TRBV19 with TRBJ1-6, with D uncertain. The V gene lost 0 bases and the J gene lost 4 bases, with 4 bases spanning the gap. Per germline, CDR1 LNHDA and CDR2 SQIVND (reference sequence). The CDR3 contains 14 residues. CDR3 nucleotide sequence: TGTGCCAGTAGTATAGAGGTGTATAATTCACCCCTCCACTTT. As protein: CASSIEVYNSPLHF. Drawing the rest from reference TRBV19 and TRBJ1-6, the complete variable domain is DGGITQSPKYLFRKEGQNVTLSCEQNLNHDAMYWYRQDPGQGLRLIYYSQIVNDFQKGDIAEGYSVSREKKESFPLTVTSAQKNPTAFYLCASSIEVYNSPLHFGNGTRLTVT.

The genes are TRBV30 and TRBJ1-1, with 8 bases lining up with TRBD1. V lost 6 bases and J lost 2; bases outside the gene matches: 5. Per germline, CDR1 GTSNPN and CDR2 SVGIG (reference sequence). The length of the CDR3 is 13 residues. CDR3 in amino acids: CACKGQENTEAFF. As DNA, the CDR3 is TGTGCCTGCAAGGGACAGGAAAACACTGAAGCTTTCTTT.

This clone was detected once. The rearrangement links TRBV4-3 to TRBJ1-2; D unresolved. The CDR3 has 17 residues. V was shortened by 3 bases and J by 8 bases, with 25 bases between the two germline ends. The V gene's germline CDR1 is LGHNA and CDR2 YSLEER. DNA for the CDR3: TGCGCCAGCAGCCAGCTACACGAAGCCGGGCTTATGGGGGGCTACACCTTC. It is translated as CASSQLHEAGLMGGYTF.